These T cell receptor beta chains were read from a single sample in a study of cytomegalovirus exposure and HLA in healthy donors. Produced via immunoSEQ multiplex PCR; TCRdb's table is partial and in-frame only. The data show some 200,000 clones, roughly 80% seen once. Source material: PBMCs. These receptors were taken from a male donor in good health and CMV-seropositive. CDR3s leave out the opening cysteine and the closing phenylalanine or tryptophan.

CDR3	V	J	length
AVNAGGQEKLF	TRBV10-3	TRBJ1-4	11
ASSLGQGDQPQH	TRBV4-3	TRBJ1-5	12
ASSQGYRELIEAF	TRBV4-1	TRBJ1-1	13
ASRSQLAGGPGQY	TRBV27	TRBJ2-7	13
ASREQGTKEQF	TRBV19	TRBJ2-1	11
ASSPLASVLQTQY	TRBV2	TRBJ2-5	13
ASSLIPGQGLNTEAF	TRBV5-4	TRBJ1-1	15
AISEGTGSVGELF	TRBV10-3	TRBJ2-2	13
ASSLAGYDTGELF	TRBV9	TRBJ2-2	13
ASSGGGLRSPLH	TRBV27	TRBJ1-6	12
ASSVAGAPNQPQH	TRBV18	TRBJ1-5	13
ASSPRGGPSEQY	TRBV7-8	TRBJ2-7	12
ASSRTGGGGQPQH	TRBV27	TRBJ1-5	13
ASSLGTGGYAEAF	TRBV5-6	TRBJ1-1	13
ASSAGRGGTEAF	TRBV25-1	TRBJ1-1	12
ASIRGSLKETQY	TRBV6-1	TRBJ2-5	12